The 3 T cell receptor beta chains below all came from one sample that was sequenced in a study of T cells in Graves' hyperthyroidism and ophthalmopathy (dated by TCRdb to 2018 to 2020). The method behind the library was multiplex PCR. The sequencing machine was an Illumina HiSeq 2000. The TCR beta CDR3 regions were amplified from the RNA transcripts. For the first round of RT-PCR on the TCR CDR3, the HTBI primer set was used together with the Qiagen OneStep RT-PCR kit. TCRdb reworked the public reads: Q25 trimming with fastp, MiXCR clone assembly, productive beta chains retained. Each CDR3 protein gets just one entry, which takes the most common genes and DNA from the rows behind it. The sample profile shows 300,000 or so distinct CDR3 sequences; approximately 15% of them were found once. The leading ten clones occupy 55% to 60% of the sample. The sample was blood. These receptors were taken from a woman aged 55 to 70 with Graves' ophthalmopathy.

In this sample, this clonotype turned up many times. This rearrangement joins TRBV29-1 to TRBJ1-4; the D is unclear. The length of the CDR3 is 11 residues. Germline assignment: CDR1 SQVTM and CDR2 ANQGSEA. Trimming left V 4 bases short and J 4 bases short, with 4 bases between. The CDR3 sequence is CSVVRNEKLFF. In nucleotides, the CDR3 is TGCAGCGTTGTTCGTAATGAAAAACTGTTTTTT. The full variable domain, its missing parts supplied by reference TRBV29-1 and TRBJ1-4, is SAVISQKPSRDICQRGTSLTIQCQVDSQVTMMFWYRQQPGQSLTLIATANQGSEATYESGFVIDKFPISRPNLTFSTLTVSNMSPEDSSIYLCSVVRNEKLFFGSGTQLSVL.

The sample holds many counts of this clonotype. The chain recombines TRBV6-1 with TRBJ2-5; D possibly corresponds to TRBD2 (6 bases). From germline, CDR1 is MNHNS and CDR2 SASEGT. This CDR3 contains 14 residues. Trimming took off 2 bases at V and 4 bases at J, with 11 bases between the two ends. CDR3 protein: CASSEWRGRETQYF. CDR3 nucleotides: TGTGCCAGCAGTGAATGGAGGGGAAGAGAGACCCAGTACTTC.

This clonotype has ten or more counts. This rearrangement joins TRBV6-5 to TRBJ2-1; 7 nucleotides match TRBD2. The CDR3 spans 16 residues. J lost 0 bases, V lost 0 bases, and 2 bases had no gene match. Germline V gene lookup returns CDR1 MNHEY and CDR2 SVGAGI. The CDR3 coding sequence is TGTGCCAGCAGTTACTCGACTAGCCACTCCTACAATGAGCAGTTCTTC. This translates into CASSYSTSHSYNEQFF.